This T cell receptor (beta chain) was sequenced during a study of blood T cell repertoires in COVID-19. The table lists this clone with a count of one. Authors' processing steps: Cell counts per sample came from amplifying reference gene primers. Sequenced by immunoSEQ multiplex PCR; TCRdb stores in-frame clones only, minus some. From that table come the V and J calls and clone size; the DNA was used to work out D and trimming. This sample has around 300,000 clones, with roughly 91% found just once. Participants' own reports of clinical history determined their cohort assignment. The CDR3 runs to 14 residues. V lost 0 bases to trimming and J lost 4 bases, with 10 bases between them. Germline loops: CDR1 SGHNT, CDR2 YYREEE (reference sequence).

The clonotype originates from a woman aged 55-69 years who had recovered from COVID-19. V is TRBV5-4 and J is TRBJ2-5, with D possibly being TRBD1 (5 bases). Sequencing was carried out using PBMCs or T cells enriched from blood (not recorded which). The CDR3 DNA sequence: TGTGCCAGCAGCTTGGCCCGGCAGGGAGAGACCCAGTACTTC. It is translated as CASSLARQGETQYF. The entire variable domain, with the rest obtained from reference TRBV5-4 and TRBJ2-5, is as follows: ETGVTQSPTHLIKTRGQQVTLRCSSQSGHNTVSWYQQALGQGPQFIFQYYREEENGRGNFPPRFSGLQFPNYSSELNVNALELDDSALYLCASSLARQGETQYFGPGTRLLVL.